The TCR beta chain described here comes from a study of a mutant IDH1 vaccine in newly diagnosed glioma (dated by TCRdb to the early 2020s). Background for the entire study: Of the roughly 32 patients who were treated, about 62% were male and about 40% were female, and the mean age was around 40 years. Before enrollment, most patients had been given radiochemotherapy with temozolomide as standard therapy, while the rest had received either radiotherapy alone or temozolomide alone. Six visits were used for peripheral blood collection: V03 (baseline), V05, V07, V10, V12 and V13. Longitudinal TCRB deep sequencing was done for 25 to 30 treated patients, wherever samples were available for exploratory analyses. Results and caveats for the whole study, not just this receptor: Availability determined which PBMC samples were chosen for TCRB deep sequencing. Pseudoprogression seemed to be unrelated to changes in the top peripheral T cell clonotypes found by TCRB sequencing. According to the authors, sample limitations meant that analyses of patient blood samples could not be reproduced. Vaccine-induced immune responses across multiple MHC alleles were detected in 85% to 95% of patients.

Inclusive of the bounding cysteine and phenylalanine, the CDR3 is 17 residues long. Only CDR3 DNA remains: 51 bases, in frame from the first base. Trimming takes 1 base off V and 1 base off J; junction bases not matched to a gene: 5. Via the germline V gene, CDR1 is ENHRY and CDR2 SYGVKD. The method behind the library was the immunoSEQ multiplex PCR assay. The hsTCRB Kit was used according to the manufacturer's protocol to amplify rearranged TCR beta chain sequences. TCRB libraries were sequenced on an Illumina MiSeq. The authors' pipeline ran thus. The kit vendor's proprietary platform handled demultiplexing, trimming and gene mapping. The table comes from immuneACCESS by way of TCRdb, which keeps in-frame sequences with V and J called. Part of the clones is missing from these tables; in studies checked, under half for an unresolved V gene and the rest for unknown reasons. V and J calls and clone size are as listed in that table; D and trimming were resolved from the DNA. This sample gives approximately 100,000 clones in total; about 90% of them show up just once. The ten most abundant clones make up under 0.7% of the sample.

About this clone itself: Its specific antigen is unknown. No much larger clonotype is one base removed from it; base qualities were not supplied.

The label giving this sample's time point can be read as: baseline, week 1 (first vaccination visit). The intended sense of this specimen's treatment or condition label: pre-vaccination baseline after standard-of-care therapy. The donors had newly diagnosed IDH1-mutant astrocytomas of WHO grade 3 or 4 that showed loss of nuclear ATRX. The samples were drawn from NOA16, a multicentre, single-arm, open-label phase I trial in Germany that tested a mutant IDH1 peptide vaccine in humans for the first time. Blood drawn at visit V03 was used as the baseline sample for immunogenicity testing. Genomic DNA for TCRB sequencing was isolated from EDTA blood with the DNeasy Blood and Tissue Kit.

This receptor was identified in a woman aged 45-65 years with glioma. The chain links TRBV10-3 with TRBJ1-1, and TRBD1 aligns with 11 junction nucleotides. The specimen comprised PBMCs, sampled from a glioma patient treated with radiotherapy, temozolomide or both. The CDR3 corresponds to CAISEWDRGIGNTEAFF. The sequence in DNA is TGTGCCATCAGTGAGTGGGACAGGGGGATAGGGAACACTGAAGCTTTCTTT.